This TCR beta chain was sequenced for a study of T and B cells in COVID-19 patients. This clonotype has ten or more counts. The antigen is undetermined. Trimming removed 0 bases from V and 6 bases from J, with 10 bases in between. The CDR3 spans 14 residues. Germline V gives CDR1 ENHRY, CDR2 SYGVKD. General study findings and limits: The recovered cohort had roughly 2,200 exclusive TCR clusters, including around 34 low generation probability clusters.

Multiplex PCR with BIOMED2 TRB-A/B primer pools amplified TRB rearrangements. TCRdb called the multiplex PCR reads again in MiXCR, with one record for every CDR3 protein. This sample has under 20,000 distinct CDR3 sequences, with under 30% found just once. Each TRB amplification used roughly 220-550 ng of genomic DNA from blood. Sequencing was done on a sample of blood. This chain uses TRBV10-3 with TRBJ2-3; D is unclear. The sequence came from a human donor who had recovered from COVID-19. The CDR3 here is CAISESTDSDTQYF. The DNA of the CDR3 is TGTGCCATCAGTGAGTCAACCGACTCGGATACGCAGTATTTT.